A selection of T cell receptor beta chains follows, all from one sample in a study of identifying expanded T cells in peripheral blood. Repertoires were generated with immunoSEQ multiplex PCR, while TCRdb's copy carries only in-frame clones and drops some. This sample carries around 120,000 clones, 84% of them seen once, and the ten largest clones take 3% to 3.5%. The sequencing input was blood. These TCRs come from a person aged 18 to 75 in good health. CDR3s include the opening cysteine and the closing phenylalanine or tryptophan. A D gene is named only where the DNA matches it firmly. A clone size is listed for some rows: how often the clone was seen (once, few, many), or a class if it is expanded.

>TRBJ1-3|15|TRBV4-3|few|NA
CASSQDWSTGNTIYF
TGCGCCAGCAGCCAGGACTGGAGCACTGGAAACACCATATATTTT
>TRBJ2-1|15|TRBV4-1|NA|TRBD1
CASSQAGQGFNEQFF
TGCGCCAGCAGCCAGGCCGGACAGGGGTTCAATGAGCAGTTCTTC
>TRBJ2-5|16|TRBV5-4|once|TRBD1
CASSSGAGTGGETQYF
TGTGCCAGCAGCTCCGGGGCGGGGACAGGGGGGGAGACCCAGTACTTC
>TRBJ1-2|14|TRBV11-2|many|NA
CASSLRRGVNGYTF
TGTGCCAGCAGCTTACGGAGGGGGGTGAATGGCTACACCTTC
>TRBJ2-7|14|TRBV25-1|NA|NA
CASSEYRGEDEQYF
TGTGCCAGCAGTGAATACAGGGGAGAGGACGAGCAGTACTTC
>TRBJ2-3|14|TRBV29-1|NA|TRBD2
CSAGTSGSTDTQYF
TGCAGCGCAGGGACTAGCGGGAGCACAGATACGCAGTATTTT
>TRBJ1-2|14|TRBV6-6|NA|TRBD1
CASSYLGQGSGYTF
TGTGCCAGCAGTTACTTGGGACAGGGGTCTGGCTACACCTTC
>TRBJ1-2|14|TRBV9|NA|TRBD1
CASSPRDRGVGYTF
TGTGCCAGCAGCCCACGGGACAGGGGAGTGGGCTACACCTTC
>TRBJ2-7|17|TRBV19|NA|NA
CASRGDRRGLTSYEQYF
TGTGCCAGTAGAGGGGATCGTAGGGGCTTGACCTCCTACGAGCAGTACTTC
>TRBJ1-1|13|TRBV19|NA|TRBD1
CASSIAWRQGAFF
TGTGCCAGTAGTATTGCATGGAGACAGGGAGCTTTCTTT
>TRBJ2-3|11|TRBV30|NA|NA
CAWGVSDTQYF
TGTGCCTGGGGGGTCTCCGATACGCAGTATTTT
>TRBJ2-7|12|TRBV6-5|once|NA
CASSHGKSEQYF
TGTGCCAGCAGCCACGGTAAATCCGAGCAGTACTTC
>TRBJ2-7|15|TRBV19|NA|TRBD1
CASSPYRQGVYEQYF
TGTGCCAGTAGTCCGTACCGACAGGGAGTCTACGAGCAGTACTTC
>TRBJ2-2|18|TRBV9|NA|TRBD2
CASSVEGFSGGNTGELFF
TGTGCCAGCAGCGTAGAGGGGTTTAGCGGGGGTAACACCGGGGAGCTGTTTTTT
>TRBJ2-2|13|TRBV7-6|NA|NA
CASSFSGAGELFF
TGTGCCAGCAGCTTTTCGGGGGCCGGGGAGCTGTTTTTT
>TRBJ1-1|14|TRBV28|NA|NA
CASSDPRSDTEAFF
TGTGCCAGCAGCGACCCTAGAAGTGATACTGAAGCTTTCTTT
>TRBJ2-1|14|TRBV7-9|NA|TRBD1
CASSSWTGLNEQFF
TGTGCCAGCAGCTCCTGGACAGGGTTAAATGAGCAGTTCTTC
>TRBJ1-6|14|TRBV5-4|NA|NA
CASSRGRENSPLHF
TGTGCCAGCAGCCGAGGACGTGAGAATTCACCCCTCCACTTT
>TRBJ1-2|12|TRBV16|NA|NA
CASSQSGYGYTF
TGTGCCAGCAGCCAATCCGGTTATGGCTACACCTTC
>TRBJ2-1|14|TRBV4-1|NA|NA
CASSLQGGTVEQFF
TGCGCCAGCAGCCTGCAGGGGGGGACAGTTGAGCAGTTCTTC
>TRBJ2-7|14|TRBV27|NA|TRBD1
CASSQTGWKDEQYF
TGTGCCAGCAGCCAGACAGGGTGGAAGGACGAGCAGTACTTC
>TRBJ2-3|11|TRBV19|NA|NA
CASSMVDTQYF
TGTGCCAGTAGTATGGTTGATACGCAGTATTTT
>TRBJ2-6|21|TRBV4-1|NA|NA
CASSQVLVAGPIKTGANVLTF
TGCGCCAGCAGCCAAGTTTTGGTCGCAGGACCGATCAAAACTGGGGCCAACGTCCTGACTTTC
>TRBJ2-3|13|TRBV13|NA|NA
CASDSGSTDTQYF
TGTGCCAGCGACTCCGGCTCCACAGATACGCAGTATTTT
>TRBJ1-4|14|TRBV7-8|once|NA
CASSFGMINEKLFF
TGTGCCAGCAGCTTCGGAATGATTAATGAAAAACTGTTTTTT
>TRBJ1-5|15|TRBV9|NA|TRBD1
CASSVTDREDQPQHF
TGTGCCAGCAGCGTAACGGACAGGGAGGATCAGCCCCAGCATTTT
>TRBJ1-6|15|TRBV19|once|NA
CASTRVGTGNSPLHF
TGTGCCAGTACCCGGGTAGGGACGGGTAATTCACCCCTCCACTTT
>TRBJ1-1|12|TRBV4-1|few|NA
CASSQGLGEAFF
TGCGCCAGCAGCCAAGGACTAGGCGAAGCTTTCTTT
>TRBJ1-6|15|TRBV30|NA|NA
CAWSVQGRETSPLHF
TGTGCCTGGAGTGTCCAGGGCAGGGAGACTTCACCCCTCCACTTT
>TRBJ1-2|14|TRBV5-1|NA|NA
CASSARGRTYGYTF
TGCGCCAGCAGCGCCCGAGGACGGACGTATGGCTACACCTTC
>TRBJ2-1|16|TRBV2|few|TRBD2
CASIPRRTSGKNEQFF
TGTGCCAGCATACCCCGACGGACTAGCGGAAAAAATGAGCAGTTCTTC
>TRBJ1-5|13|TRBV18|NA|TRBD1
CASSPDRGQPQHF
TGTGCCAGCTCACCGGACAGGGGTCAGCCCCAGCATTTT
>TRBJ1-1|13|TRBV11-3|NA|NA
CASSWGGFTEAFF
TGTGCCAGCAGCTGGGGGGGATTCACTGAAGCTTTCTTT
>TRBJ2-7|16|TRBV27|NA|NA
CASSLSQGSGGYEQYF
TGTGCCAGCAGTTTATCTCAAGGGTCAGGGGGGTACGAGCAGTACTTC
>TRBJ1-4|15|TRBV9|once|TRBD1
CASSVGQATNEKLFF
TGTGCCAGCAGCGTTGGACAGGCAACTAATGAAAAACTGTTTTTT
>TRBJ2-7|16|TRBV28|NA|NA
CASSFGSGRGLYEQYF
TGTGCCAGCAGTTTCGGGTCAGGGCGGGGTCTCTACGAGCAGTACTTC
>TRBJ2-1|11|TRBV6-6|NA|NA
CASSIYNEQFF
TGTGCCAGCAGCATATACAATGAGCAGTTCTTC
>TRBJ2-3|14|TRBV5-5|few|NA
CASSNPLNRLAQYF
TGTGCCAGCAGCAATCCTTTAAACAGGCTAGCGCAGTATTTT
>TRBJ2-7|14|TRBV11-2|NA|TRBD1
CASSLGTGDHEQYF
TGTGCCAGCAGCTTGGGGACAGGGGACCACGAGCAGTACTTC
>TRBJ1-5|13|TRBV6-5|NA|NA
CASRHRYRRAQHF
TGTGCCAGCAGGCACCGGTACAGGAGGGCCCAGCATTTT
>TRBJ2-7|12|TRBV30|NA|NA
CAWSTTGVEQYF
TGTGCCTGGAGTACCACAGGTGTCGAGCAGTACTTC
>TRBJ2-7|13|TRBV4-3|NA|NA
CASSQDPGGEQYF
TGCGCCAGCAGCCAAGATCCTGGCGGGGAGCAGTACTTC
>TRBJ1-1|14|TRBV5-4|NA|TRBD1
CASSFVPGQTEAFF
TGTGCCAGCAGCTTCGTTCCGGGACAGACTGAAGCTTTCTTT
>TRBJ1-1|12|TRBV19|NA|NA
CASSIWGTEAFF
TGTGCCAGTAGTATATGGGGAACTGAAGCTTTCTTT